The clone carrying this TCR beta chain has a handful of counts. The target antigen is unknown. The data belong to a study of esophageal squamous cell carcinoma under preoperative chemotherapy. Study-wide findings and caveats: After paclitaxel-nedaplatin, abundant clones were more likely to contract than amplify.

The time point denotes: before preoperative PTX-NDP chemotherapy. TCRdb re-called the PCR reads with MiXCR, one entry per CDR3 protein. The sample includes roughly 30,000 distinct CDR3 sequences, 49% seen only once; the top ten take about an eighth. J lost 11 bases, V lost 2 bases, and 5 bases had no gene match. Germline V gene sequence: CDR1 SGHVS, CDR2 FNYEAQ. This CDR3 is 12 amino acids long. The sample was gathered from a patient given preoperative chemotherapy. The chain couples TRBV7-6 to TRBJ2-5; TRBD2 matches at 7 bases. The TCR sequence derives from a human donor with esophageal squamous cell carcinoma. The donor label of this sample is uncertain. CDR3 amino acids: CASSLPGREQYF. The DNA of the CDR3 is TGTGCCAGCAGCTTACCAGGGCGGGAGCAGTACTTC. Complete variable domain (other parts from reference TRBV7-6 and TRBJ2-5): GAGVSQSPRYKVTKRGQDVALRCDPISGHVSLYWYRQALGQGPEFLTYFNYEAQQDKSGLPNDRFSAERPEGSISTLTIQRTEQRDSAMYRCASSLPGREQYFGPGTRLLVL.